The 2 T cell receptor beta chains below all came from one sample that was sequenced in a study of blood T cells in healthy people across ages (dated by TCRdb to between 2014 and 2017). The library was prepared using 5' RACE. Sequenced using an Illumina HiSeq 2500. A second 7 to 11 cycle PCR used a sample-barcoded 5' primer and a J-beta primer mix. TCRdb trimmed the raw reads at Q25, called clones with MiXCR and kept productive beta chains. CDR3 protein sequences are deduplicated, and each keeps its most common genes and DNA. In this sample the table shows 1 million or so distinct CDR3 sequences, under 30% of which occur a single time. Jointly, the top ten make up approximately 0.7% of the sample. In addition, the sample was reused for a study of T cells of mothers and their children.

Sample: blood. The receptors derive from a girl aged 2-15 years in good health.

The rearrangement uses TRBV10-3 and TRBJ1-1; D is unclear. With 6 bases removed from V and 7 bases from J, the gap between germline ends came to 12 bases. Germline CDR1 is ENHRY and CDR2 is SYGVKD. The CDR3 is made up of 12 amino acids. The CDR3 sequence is CAISRGSIEAFF. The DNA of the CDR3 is TGTGCCATCAGCCGGGGAAGCATTGAAGCTTTCTTT.

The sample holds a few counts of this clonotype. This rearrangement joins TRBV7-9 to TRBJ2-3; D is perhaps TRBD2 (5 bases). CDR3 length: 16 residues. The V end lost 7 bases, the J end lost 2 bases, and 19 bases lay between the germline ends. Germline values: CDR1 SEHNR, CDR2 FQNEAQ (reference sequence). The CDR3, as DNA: TGTGCCAGCACCAACGGTGAGGCGGGCCACACAGATACGCAGTATTTT. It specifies CASTNGEAGHTDTQYF.